The text below deals with one TCR beta chain. The CDR3 is 20 amino acids. After removal of 1 base from V and 0 bases from J, the junction contained 15 bases not matched to a gene. Germline V gene data show CDR1 as SGHVS and CDR2 as FNYEAQ. This sample was included in a study of blood T cell repertoires in COVID-19. Study summary: The United States, Italy and Spain provided the acute and convalescent COVID-19 samples. Sources were T cells, B-cell-depleted T cells, or PBMCs; the material itself was cDNA or gDNA.

Authors' processing steps: For nucleated cells, counts were estimated from reference gene primer amplification. Repertoires were generated with immunoSEQ multiplex PCR, while TCRdb's copy carries only in-frame clones and drops some. V, J and clone size reflect that table, while D and trimming were determined from the DNA. Of some 50,000 clones in the sample, 80% to 90% were seen once. This chain links TRBV7-6 with TRBJ1-5; TRBD1 agrees at 7 bases. The clonotype was recovered from a woman older than 75 with acute or convalescent COVID-19. Input material: peripheral blood. This CDR3 is CASSLDRGTAEPYSNQPQHF. The CDR3 DNA reads TGTGCCAGCAGCTTAGATAGGGGGACAGCAGAACCCTATAGCAATCAGCCCCAGCATTTT.